Sequencing of this TCR beta chain was carried out in a study of blood T cell repertoires in COVID-19. Study context: Both acute and convalescent COVID-19 samples were obtained from the United States, Italy and Spain. Sources were T cells, B-cell-depleted T cells, or PBMCs; the material itself was cDNA or gDNA.

Trimming at V came to 1 base and at J to 2 bases, leaving 7 bases not matched to a gene. CDR1 is SGHRS and CDR2 is YFSETQ in the germline V gene. The CDR3 has 17 amino acids. Authors' data handling: Estimated nucleated cell counts came from reference gene primer amplification. Sequencing was performed with immunoSEQ multiplex PCR; in TCRdb, only in-frame clones are kept and a portion is missing. V, J and clone size are those of that table, while D and trimming were read from the DNA. The table shows about 490,000 clones, with 70% to 90% occurring only once. Sequenced material: peripheral blood. The genes are TRBV5-1 and TRBJ2-3, with 10 positions matching TRBD2. The receptor was derived from a human donor in a cohort sampled during active COVID-19. CDR3 region: CASSLTGLAHLTDTQYF. CDR3 coding DNA: TGCGCCAGCAGCTTGACGGGACTAGCGCACCTCACAGATACGCAGTATTTT.